This is a list of T cell receptor beta chains from one sample in a study of blood T cell repertoires in COVID-19. TCRdb keeps only in-frame clones here, not all; method: immunoSEQ multiplex PCR. The sample contains approximately 170,000 clones, about 83% of which appear only once. The material sequenced was PBMCs or T cells enriched from blood (not recorded which). The receptors stem from a woman in her fifties or sixties in a cohort exposed to, infected with or recovered from COVID-19 (not recorded which). The CDR3 runs from the conserved cysteine through the conserved F or W. The order of the fields is clone size, J gene, V gene, D gene, CDR3 protein, CDR3 DNA. D genes are given only for firm matches. A clone size is listed for some rows: how often the clone was seen (once, few, many), or a class if it is expanded.

- | TRBJ2-2 | TRBV6-6 | TRBD1 | CASSRDRGDTGELFF | TGTGCCAGCAGTCGCGACAGGGGCGACACCGGGGAGCTGTTTTTT
- | TRBJ1-1 | TRBV27 | TRBD1 | CASSWDRGNTEAFF | TGTGCCAGCAGTTGGGACAGGGGGAACACTGAAGCTTTCTTT
- | TRBJ2-3 | TRBV6-5 | - | CASRVDSSTDTQYF | TGTGCCAGCAGGGTCGACTCGAGCACAGATACGCAGTATTTT
- | TRBJ2-5 | TRBV5-1 | - | CASSLGGEFQETQYF | TGCGCCAGCAGCTTGGGCGGGGAATTCCAAGAGACCCAGTACTTC
- | TRBJ2-7 | TRBV6-5 | - | CASSYSSRTAYEQYF | TGTGCCAGCAGTTACTCGAGCCGGACAGCCTACGAGCAGTACTTC
- | TRBJ1-6 | TRBV28 | TRBD1 | CASSSWTGDYNSPLHF | TGTGCCAGCAGTTCCTGGACAGGTGATTATAATTCACCCCTCCACTTT
- | TRBJ1-4 | TRBV5-1 | - | CASSLTEPTNEKLFF | TGCGCCAGCAGCTTGACGGAGCCAACTAATGAAAAACTGTTTTTT
- | TRBJ2-1 | TRBV27 | TRBD2 | CASSLTSGSGGYEQFF | TGTGCCAGCAGTTTGACTAGCGGGAGTGGTGGCTATGAGCAGTTCTTC
- | TRBJ2-4 | TRBV28 | - | CASSLVESIQYF | TGTGCCAGCAGTTTGGTTGAGAGCATTCAGTACTTC
few | TRBJ2-1 | TRBV5-1 | - | CASSLGQGSYNEQFF | TGCGCCAGCAGCTTGGGGCAGGGGTCCTACAATGAGCAGTTCTTC
few | TRBJ1-6 | TRBV3-1/TRBV3-2 | - | CASRLDLEYNSPLHF | TGTGCCAGCCGCCTAGACCTTGAGTATAATTCACCCCTCCACTTT
- | TRBJ1-6 | TRBV10-3 | TRBD1 | CAISTTQGSNSPLHF | TGTGCCATCAGTACAACACAGGGGAGTAATTCACCCCTCCACTTT
- | TRBJ1-2 | TRBV28 | - | CASSFGQGGYGYTF | TGTGCCAGCAGTTTCGGGCAGGGCGGCTATGGCTACACCTTC
once | TRBJ1-2 | TRBV6-5 | TRBD1 | CASSKGTVSGYTF | TGTGCCAGCTCGAAAGGGACAGTTTCGGGCTACACCTTC
- | TRBJ2-7 | TRBV2 | - | CASSGAGRIWEQYF | TGTGCCAGCAGTGGGGCGGGAAGGATTTGGGAGCAGTACTTC
- | TRBJ2-7 | TRBV28 | - | CASSSPTSFREQYF | TGTGCCAGCAGTTCCCCGACTAGTTTCCGCGAGCAGTACTTC
- | TRBJ2-2 | TRBV27 | - | CARHDLDTGELFF | TGTGCCAGACACGATTTGGACACCGGGGAGCTGTTTTTT
- | TRBJ2-7 | TRBV3-1/TRBV3-2 | TRBD1 | CASSQIRGQGRSYEQYF | TGTGCCAGCAGCCAAATCCGGGGACAGGGGCGCTCCTACGAGCAGTACTTC
- | TRBJ1-3 | TRBV3-1/TRBV3-2 | - | CASSQGLRQEVYLASGNTIYF | TGTGCCAGCAGCCAAGGCCTCAGACAGGAAGTTTACCTCGCCTCTGGAAACACCATATATTTT
- | TRBJ1-4 | TRBV28 | - | CASMVRPLATNEKLFF | TGTGCCAGCATGGTCAGGCCTCTTGCAACTAATGAAAAACTGTTTTTT
- | TRBJ1-3 | TRBV19 | - | CASREQFFSGNTIYF | TGTGCCAGTAGGGAACAGTTCTTCTCTGGAAACACCATATATTTT
few | TRBJ1-3 | TRBV29-1 | - | CSVDVGGAGGNTIYF | TGCAGCGTTGATGTCGGGGGGGCTGGTGGAAACACCATATATTTT
- | TRBJ2-1 | TRBV20-1 | TRBD2 | CSATEPRLALGNEQFF | TGCAGTGCTACTGAGCCACGACTAGCTTTAGGGAATGAGCAGTTCTTC
- | TRBJ2-1 | TRBV4-2 | TRBD2 | CASSQDPSGGAREQFF | TGTGCCAGCAGCCAAGATCCTAGCGGGGGGGCACGGGAGCAGTTCTTC
- | TRBJ1-1 | TRBV19 | TRBD1 | CASSIGQVNTEAFF | TGTGCCAGTAGTATCGGACAGGTGAACACTGAAGCTTTCTTT
- | TRBJ1-4 | TRBV18 | TRBD1 | CASSPSRDRYNEKLFF | TGTGCCAGCTCACCTTCGAGGGACAGATATAATGAAAAACTGTTTTTT
- | TRBJ2-1 | TRBV24-1 | TRBD2 | CATSDALAGGWNEQFF | TGTGCCACCAGTGACGCCTTAGCGGGAGGGTGGAATGAGCAGTTCTTC
- | TRBJ2-7 | TRBV7-2 | TRBD1 | CASSLHGQVLSYEQYF | TGTGCCAGCAGCTTACACGGACAGGTGCTCTCCTACGAGCAGTACTTC
- | TRBJ2-1 | TRBV4-2 | - | CASSQEGGYTYNEQFF | TGTGCCAGCAGCCAAGAGGGCGGGTACACCTACAATGAGCAGTTCTTC
- | TRBJ1-3 | TRBV7-2 | TRBD1 | CASSLEDREDTIYF | TGTGCCAGCAGCTTAGAAGACAGGGAGGACACCATATATTTT
- | TRBJ2-7 | TRBV5-1 | - | CASSLQGGGSYEQYF | TGCGCCAGCAGCTTGCAGGGAGGAGGCTCCTACGAGCAGTACTTC
- | TRBJ2-2 | TRBV12-5 | TRBD2 | CASGLGGKATETSGRFGTGELFF | TGTGCTAGTGGTTTGGGGGGGAAGGCGACAGAGACTAGCGGGAGGTTTGGAACCGGGGAGCTGTTTTTT
- | TRBJ1-2 | TRBV10-3 | TRBD1 | CANRGDDSGYTF | TGTGCCAACAGGGGTGACGACTCTGGCTACACCTTC
- | TRBJ2-7 | TRBV5-1 | TRBD2 | CASLWGGSGYEQYF | TGCGCCAGCCTTTGGGGGGGGAGCGGATACGAGCAGTACTTC
once | TRBJ2-5 | TRBV28 | - | CASSTPRTEIQETQYF | TGTGCCAGCAGCACCCCTCGGACAGAGATACAAGAGACCCAGTACTTC
- | TRBJ2-7 | TRBV7-6 | - | CASSLIPSVTDEQYF | TGTGCCAGCAGCTTAATCCCCTCCGTAACGGACGAGCAGTACTTC
- | TRBJ1-6 | TRBV14 | TRBD1 | CASSRGTGNNSPLHF | TGTGCCAGCAGCAGGGGGACAGGGAATAATTCACCCCTCCACTTT
- | TRBJ2-3 | TRBV6-4 | - | CASSRSGDTDTQYF | TGTGCCAGCAGTAGGAGCGGAGACACAGATACGCAGTATTTT
- | TRBJ1-1 | TRBV4-3 | TRBD1 | CASSRTGASEAFF | TGCGCCAGCAGCCGAACAGGGGCGTCTGAAGCTTTCTTT
- | TRBJ2-3 | TRBV3-1/TRBV3-2 | TRBD2 | CASSHSGATDTQYF | TGTGCCAGCAGCCATAGCGGGGCAACAGATACGCAGTATTTT
- | TRBJ2-1 | TRBV6-5 | - | CASSLPGLYNEQFF | TGTGCCAGCAGTCTACCGGGACTCTACAATGAGCAGTTCTTC
- | TRBJ2-1 | TRBV5-1 | - | CARGTSVTITYNEQFF | TGCGCCAGAGGGACTTCGGTGACCATCACCTACAATGAGCAGTTCTTC
- | TRBJ2-3 | TRBV29-1 | TRBD1 | CSSSGDRATDTQYF | TGCAGTTCCTCGGGGGACAGGGCTACAGATACGCAGTATTTT